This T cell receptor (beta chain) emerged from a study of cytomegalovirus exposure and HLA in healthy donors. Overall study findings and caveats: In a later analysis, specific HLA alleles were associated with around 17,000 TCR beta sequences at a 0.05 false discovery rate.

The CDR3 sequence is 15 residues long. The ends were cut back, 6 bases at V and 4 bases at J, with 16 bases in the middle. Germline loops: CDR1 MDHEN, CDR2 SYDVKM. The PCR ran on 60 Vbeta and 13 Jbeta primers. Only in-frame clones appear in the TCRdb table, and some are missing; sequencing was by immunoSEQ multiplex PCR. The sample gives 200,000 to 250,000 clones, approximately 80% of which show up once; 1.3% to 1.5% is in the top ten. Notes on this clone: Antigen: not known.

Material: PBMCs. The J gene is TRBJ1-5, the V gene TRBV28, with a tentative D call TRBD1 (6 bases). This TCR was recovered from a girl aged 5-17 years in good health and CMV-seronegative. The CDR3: CASRPQQGNNQPQHF. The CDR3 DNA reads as TGTGCCAGCAGGCCCCAACAGGGAAATAATCAGCCCCAGCATTTT.